Presented here are 30 T cell receptor beta chains from one specimen sequenced in a study of blood T cell repertoires in COVID-19. TCRdb's table, derived via immunoSEQ multiplex PCR, lists solely in-frame clones and lacks some. The profile shows 300,000 to 400,000 clones, roughly 89% of them singletons. The sequenced sample consisted of peripheral blood. These receptors were obtained from a woman aged 18-35 years who had recovered from COVID-19.

V gene TRBV9 combines with J gene TRBJ1-1; a weak D match, TRBD1 (6 bases). The germline CDR1 and CDR2 sequences are SGDLS and YYNGEE. V shed 4 bases and J shed 0 bases, with 19 bases lying between them. The CDR3 extends over 17 amino acids. This CDR3 is CASSRDPWTALNTEAFF. The DNA of the CDR3 is TGTGCCAGCAGCCGAGACCCATGGACAGCATTGAACACTGAAGCTTTCTTT.

The V call is TRBV27, the J call TRBJ1-3, with D possibly TRBD1 on 6 matching bases. Trimming pared 3 bases from V and 2 bases from J, leaving 8 bases between. The CDR3 spans 14 residues. The germline gives CDR1 MNHEY, CDR2 SMNVEV (reference sequence). DNA for the CDR3: TGTGCCAGCAGTTTCGCAGGGGCTGGAAACACCATATATTTT. As protein: CASSFAGAGNTIYF.

This clone was counted once. The V gene is TRBV19, the J gene TRBJ2-3; D not resolved. Germline V gives CDR1 LNHDA, CDR2 SQIVND (reference sequence). V lost 0 bases, J lost 2 bases, and 6 bases lay in between. The CDR3 has 14 residues. The CDR3 protein is CASSIDRTTDTQYF. In DNA form, the CDR3 reads TGTGCCAGTAGTATAGACAGAACCACAGATACGCAGTATTTT.

The rearrangement uses TRBV30 and TRBJ2-3; 9 nucleotides match TRBD2. The CDR3 runs to 14 residues. Trimming cost V 5 bases and J 7 bases; bases outside gene matches: 10. Germline V gene sequence: CDR1 GTSNPN, CDR2 SVGIG (reference sequence). CDR3: CAWAELAGTHTQYF. In nucleotides, the CDR3 is TGTGCCTGGGCCGAACTAGCGGGCACCCATACGCAGTATTTT.

V gene TRBV30 combines with J gene TRBJ2-1; no firm D call. The V gene lost 0 bases and the J gene lost 2 bases, with 11 bases spanning the gap. Germline V gene lookup returns CDR1 GTSNPN and CDR2 SVGIG (reference sequence). The CDR3 sequence is 15 residues long. CDR3 residues: CAWSVSVSAYNEQFF. Here the CDR3 DNA reads TGTGCCTGGAGTGTCAGCGTGTCCGCCTACAATGAGCAGTTCTTC.

The rearrangement links TRBV4-3 to TRBJ1-3; TRBD1 is a possible D gene (6 bases). V was clipped by 3 bases and J by 2 bases, with 23 bases between them. The V gene's germline CDR1 is LGHNA and CDR2 YSLEER. This CDR3 is built from 19 residues. CDR3 sequence: CASSQRFYRARGPGNTIYF. The CDR3 coding sequence is TGCGCCAGCAGCCAGAGATTTTACAGGGCTCGGGGCCCTGGAAACACCATATATTTT.

The V call is TRBV5-5, the J call TRBJ1-6; weak D call: TRBD1 (5 bases). Trimming took off 3 bases at V and 2 bases at J, with 6 bases between the two ends. Germline V lookup: CDR1 SGHKS, CDR2 YYEKEE (reference sequence). The CDR3 contains 14 residues. The CDR3, as DNA: TGTGCCAGCAGCTCGGGGGCCTATAATTCACCCCTCCACTTT. Amino acids: CASSSGAYNSPLHF.

The rearrangement joins TRBV7-2 to TRBJ2-1, with 8 bases aligning to TRBD2. There are 15 residues in the CDR3. Trimming at V came to 5 bases and at J to 2 bases, leaving 5 bases not matched to a gene. Germline CDR1 and CDR2: SGHTA and FQGNSA. The DNA for the CDR3 is TGTGCCAGCAGCCTTACTAGCGGCGCCTACAATGAGCAGTTCTTC. This gives the protein CASSLTSGAYNEQFF.

The chain carries TRBV5-4 and TRBJ2-3, with 11 bases lining up with TRBD2. Germline assignment: CDR1 SGHNT and CDR2 YYREEE (reference sequence). Germline trimming cut 4 bases from V and 3 bases from J; bases unmatched to any gene: 10. This CDR3 is built from 17 residues. The CDR3 loop is CASSLPTSGRGTDTQYF. CDR3 bases: TGTGCCAGCAGCCTACCCACTAGCGGGAGAGGGACAGATACGCAGTATTTT.

The chain recombines TRBV4-1 with TRBJ2-3; the match to TRBD2 covers 10 bases. From germline, CDR1 is MGHRA and CDR2 YSYEKL. The CDR3 length is 18 residues. V was clipped by 3 bases and J by 3 bases; unmatched bases: 12. CDR3 DNA sequence: TGCGCCAGCAGCCACCCCCCGACGGCTAGCGGGAGAACAGATACGCAGTATTTT. It specifies CASSHPPTASGRTDTQYF.

This clone was observed once. The rearrangement joins TRBV18 to TRBJ2-1; D possibly corresponds to TRBD1 (5 bases). The germline V gene has CDR1 KGHSH and CDR2 LQKENI. Trimming pared 0 bases from V and 10 bases from J, leaving 10 bases between. The CDR3 consists of 13 residues. CDR3 loop: CASSPPGLPEQFF. In DNA form, the CDR3 reads TGTGCCAGCTCACCACCGGGGCTACCGGAGCAGTTCTTC.

The chain recombines TRBV11-2 with TRBJ1-5; 7 positions agree with TRBD1. The CDR3 is 17 amino acids. Germline values: CDR1 SGHAT, CDR2 FQNNGV. Germline trimming cut 1 base from V and 3 bases from J; bases unmatched to any gene: 9. CDR3 DNA sequence: TGTGCCAGCAGCTTAGCCTTTACAACAGGGGACAATCAGCCCCAGCATTTT. This translates into CASSLAFTTGDNQPQHF.

This chain connects TRBV30 to TRBJ2-3, with a tentative D call TRBD1 (5 bases). Trimming stripped 0 bases from V and 1 base from J, with 11 bases between. This CDR3 is built from 15 residues. Germline CDR1 is GTSNPN and CDR2 is SVGIG (reference sequence). DNA of the CDR3: TGTGCCTGGAGTGTACGTTGGGGCGGCACAGATACGCAGTATTTT. This codes for CAWSVRWGGTDTQYF.

J is TRBJ1-5 and V is TRBV29-1; TRBD1 is a possible D gene (6 bases). V was shortened by 4 bases and J by 3 bases, with 10 bases between the two germline ends. Per the germline V gene, CDR1 is SQVTM and CDR2 is ANQGSEA. CDR3 length equals 13 residues. The CDR3 nucleotides read TGCAGCGTTGTCCAGGGGACCAATCAGCCCCAGCATTTT. Translating it yields CSVVQGTNQPQHF.

Remarks on this clone: At the DNA level, this CDR3 is encoded by other sequences in the same sample as well. The rearrangement joins TRBV7-2 to TRBJ2-3; tentative D call: TRBD1 (6 bases). Germline CDR1 SGHTA, CDR2 FQGNSA. This CDR3 region has 14 residues. The V end lost 5 bases, the J end lost 2 bases, and 11 bases lay between the germline ends. The CDR3 bases are TGTGCCAGCAGCCTAGGACAGATCACAGATACGCAGTATTTT. This translates into CASSLGQITDTQYF.

A single count supports this clone. V usage is TRBV28 and J usage is TRBJ1-4, with D perhaps matching TRBD1 (5 bases). Germline V gene lookup returns CDR1 MDHEN and CDR2 SYDVKM. Trimming removed 1 base at V and 8 bases at J, with 11 bases between. The length of the CDR3 is 14 residues. The CDR3 DNA is TGTGCCAGCAGTTTATTTGGGGCCTGGGAAAAACTGTTTTTT. It encodes CASSLFGAWEKLFF.

This clone was found once. V usage is TRBV27 and J usage is TRBJ2-2; D not certain. Germline loops: CDR1 MNHEY, CDR2 SMNVEV (reference sequence). This CDR3 is built from 12 residues. With 0 bases removed from V and 6 bases from J, the gap between germline ends came to 2 bases. The CDR3 spells CASSLSAGELFF. The CDR3 nucleotides read TGTGCCAGCAGTTTATCCGCCGGGGAGCTGTTTTTT.

J is TRBJ1-2 and V is TRBV4-1; maybe TRBD1 (6 bases). V gave up 0 bases and J gave up 8 bases, with 16 bases separating them. Germline V gene data show CDR1 as MGHRA and CDR2 as YSYEKL. The CDR3 contains 15 residues. CDR3: CASSQDITGRGGYTF. DNA for the CDR3: TGCGCCAGCAGCCAAGACATTACAGGGAGAGGAGGCTACACCTTC.

Only one count was recorded for this clone. The rearrangement joins TRBV5-1 to TRBJ2-5; D may be TRBD1 (6 bases). Germline V gene lookup returns CDR1 SGHRS and CDR2 YFSETQ. V lost 3 bases, J lost 4 bases, and 10 bases lay in between. This CDR3 has 13 residues. The CDR3 sequence is CASSSVRGETQYF. The CDR3 DNA follows: TGCGCCAGCAGCTCCGTCAGGGGAGAGACCCAGTACTTC.

The chain uses TRBV5-6 and TRBJ2-7; D is ambiguous. The CDR3 extends over 13 amino acids. Trimming removed 3 bases from V and 6 bases from J, with 13 bases in between. Per germline, CDR1 SGHDT and CDR2 YYEEEE. The CDR3 DNA is TGTGCCAGCAGCTATACTCTAGGTTCCGAGCAGTACGTC. Protein: CASSYTLGSEQYV.

For this clone: This clone may be a read error of a much larger clone one base away. This chain uses TRBV25-1 with TRBJ2-3; 12 bases align to TRBD2. Trimming removed 7 bases from V and 0 bases from J; junction bases left unmatched: 2. Germline assignment: CDR1 MGHDK and CDR2 SYGVNS. The CDR3 sequence is 15 residues long. The CDR3 reads CASTGTSGSTDTQYF. CDR3 sequence (DNA): TGTGCCAGCACTGGGACTAGCGGGAGCACAGATACGCAGTATTTT.

The V and J genes are TRBV7-6 and TRBJ2-5, with D possibly TRBD2 on 5 matching bases. Germline V lookup: CDR1 SGHVS, CDR2 FNYEAQ. V gave up 0 bases and J gave up 0 bases, with 17 bases separating them. The length of the CDR3 is 18 residues. CDR3 nucleotide sequence: TGTGCCAGCAGCTTAGCGTCGTTTGGGAGAGAGGACCAAGAGACCCAGTACTTC. It encodes CASSLASFGREDQETQYF.

The chain carries TRBV30 and TRBJ2-3, with D tentatively TRBD1 (6 bases). This CDR3 has 14 residues. Trimming stripped 3 bases from V and 0 bases from J, with 10 bases between. Germline V gene lookup returns CDR1 GTSNPN and CDR2 SVGIG (reference sequence). Here the CDR3 DNA reads TGTGCCTGGAGCGAGGGGGTTAGCACAGATACGCAGTATTTT. Its translation is CAWSEGVSTDTQYF.

The rearrangement links TRBV29-1 to TRBJ1-1; no definite D call. Between the trimmed V and J ends, which lost 1 base and 4 bases, there was a span of 10 bases. This CDR3 contains 13 residues. Germline CDR1 is SQVTM and CDR2 is ANQGSEA. The CDR3, as DNA: TGCAGCGTTGAAGGGAGCGAGGGCACTGAAGCTTTCTTT. This gives the protein CSVEGSEGTEAFF. Complete variable domain (other parts from reference TRBV29-1 and TRBJ1-1): SAVISQKPSRDICQRGTSLTIQCQVDSQVTMMFWYRQQPGQSLTLIATANQGSEATYESGFVIDKFPISRPNLTFSTLTVSNMSPEDSSIYLCSVEGSEGTEAFFGQGTRLTVV.

The rearrangement joins TRBV23-1 to TRBJ2-7, with D possibly matching TRBD1 (6 bases). TRBV23-1 is marked as an open reading frame, function uncertain. V shed 6 bases and J shed 3 bases, with 21 bases lying between them. CDR3 length: 16 amino acids. CDR3 residues: CASSPRAAGAGYEQYV. The DNA of the CDR3 is TGCGCCAGCAGCCCGCGGGCGGCAGGGGCAGGCTACGAGCAGTACGTC.

The chain's CDR3 is CASSLSGGERSPLHF. Here the CDR3 DNA reads TGCGCCAGCAGCTTGAGTGGGGGCGAACGTTCACCCCTCCACTTT. This chain joins TRBV5-1 and TRBJ1-6; the D gene is possibly TRBD1 (6 bases). There are 15 residues in the CDR3. Trimming stripped 1 base from V and 9 bases from J, with 14 bases between. In germline, CDR1 is SGHRS, CDR2 YFSETQ. The full variable domain, completed using reference TRBV5-1 and TRBJ1-6, is KAGVTQTPRYLIKTRGQQVTLSCSPISGHRSVSWYQQTPGQGLQFLFEYFSETQRNKGNFPGRFSGRQFSNSRSEMNVSTLELGDSALYLCASSLSGGERSPLHFGNGTRLTVT.

This chain joins TRBV6-5 and TRBJ2-1, with 8 bases lining up with TRBD2. Germline CDR1 and CDR2: MNHEY and SVGAGI. The length of the CDR3 is 13 residues. Written as DNA, the CDR3 is TGTGCTGCCCGGGAGGGGGTCTACAATGAGCAGTTCTTC. Its protein product is CAAREGVYNEQFF.

V is TRBV5-1 and J is TRBJ2-1, with TRBD1 identical over 7 bases. V lost 4 bases and J lost 5; bases outside the gene matches: 9. This CDR3 comprises 15 residues. Germline values: CDR1 SGHRS, CDR2 YFSETQ. The CDR3, as DNA: TGCGCCAGCAGCATCGGGACAGTTATGGACAATGAGCAGTTCTTC. It codes for CASSIGTVMDNEQFF.

The gene calls are TRBV6-5 and TRBJ2-5, with 10 bases lining up with TRBD2. The ends lost 6 bases at V and 5 bases at J; junction bases unmatched: 3. CDR1 and CDR2 (germline): MNHEY, SVGAGI. This CDR3 is built from 13 residues. The CDR3 sequence: CASSGLAEETQYF. The CDR3 DNA is TGTGCCAGCAGCGGACTAGCGGAGGAGACCCAGTACTTC.

The J gene is TRBJ1-1, the V gene TRBV9, with TRBD1 as a possible D gene (5 bases). The length of the CDR3 is 15 residues. Per germline, CDR1 SGDLS and CDR2 YYNGEE. Trimming left V 0 bases short and J 5 bases short, with 14 bases between. The CDR3 bases are TGTGCCAGCAGCGTAGAATGGGGGGAGGTAACTGAAGCTTTCTTT. Protein sequence: CASSVEWGEVTEAFF. The entire variable domain, with the rest obtained from reference TRBV9 and TRBJ1-1, is as follows: DSGVTQTPKHLITATGQRVTLRCSPRSGDLSVYWYQQSLDQGLQFLIQYYNGEERAKGNILERFSAQQFPDLHSELNLSSLELGDSALYFCASSVEWGEVTEAFFGQGTRLTVV.